The next 18 T cell receptor beta chains were all read from a single sample in a study of prognosis after radiotherapy for stage I lung cancer. Multiplex PCR, run in two rounds, amplified TCR beta CDR3 from genomic DNA. Primers specific to each TRBV and TRBJ gene drove first-round PCR. One entry per CDR3 protein, called by TCRdb with MiXCR from the multiplex PCR reads. The table includes 20,000 to 25,000 distinct CDR3 sequences, approximately 42% detected once. The material sequenced was PBMCs, taken before or after stereotactic body radiation therapy (not recorded which). Every receptor here comes from a donor aged 50 or older with non-small cell lung cancer.

This clonotype was detected ten times or more. The chain carries TRBV7-2 and TRBJ2-7; D gene uncertain. Germline V gene sequence: CDR1 SGHTA, CDR2 FQGNSA. The V end was cut by 5 bases, the J end by 0 bases, with 11 bases between. This CDR3 is built from 14 residues. The CDR3 here is CASSRKPSSYEQYF. The CDR3 DNA sequence: TGTGCCAGCAGCAGGAAGCCGAGCTCCTACGAGCAGTACTTC.

The sample holds many counts of this clonotype. V and J are TRBV12-3 or TRBV12-4 and TRBJ2-1; D is undetermined. V was trimmed by 6 bases and J by 5 bases, leaving 17 bases between them. The CDR3 is 15 residues long. The chain's CDR3 is CASSRRLPPNNEQFF. CDR3 DNA: TGTGCCAGCAGCAGACGCCTCCCCCCTAACAATGAGCAGTTCTTC.

This clonotype was seen many times. The chain recombines TRBV2 with TRBJ2-7; 11 bases match TRBD2. Germline CDR1 SNHLY, CDR2 FYNNEI. Losses at the gene ends were 8 bases for V and 0 bases for J; bases not matched to a gene: 15. The CDR3 contains 18 residues. The DNA for the CDR3 is TGTGCCAGCCATGGGGTTTTAGCGGGAGGGCCTAGCTCCTACGAGCAGTACTTC. Its protein is CASHGVLAGGPSSYEQYF.

About this clonotype itself: The junction departs from the called germline gene at one end, perhaps through a read error. The gene calls are TRBV12-3 or TRBV12-4 and TRBJ2-7; 8 bases are a match to TRBD2. The CDR3 is made up of 14 amino acids. The DNA of the CDR3 is TGTGCCAGCAGGCAAAGCGGGAGAGGATACGAGAAGTACTTC. Amino acids: CASRQSGRGYEKYF.

Concerning this clonotype: A single base separates this from a much larger clone, so it may be a read error. The rearrangement uses TRBV7-9 and TRBJ2-4, with 8 bases that match TRBD2. The CDR3 is 17 amino acids. Germline lookup yields CDR1 SEHNR and CDR2 FQNEAQ (reference sequence). The CDR3 reads CASSPTQLAVAKNIEYF. The CDR3 DNA reads TGTGCCAGCAGCCCGACCCAACTAGCGGTAGCCAAAAACATTGAGTACTTC.

Many counts were recorded for this clonotype. The chain uses TRBV20-1 and TRBJ1-2, with D tentatively TRBD1 (5 bases). The CDR3 consists of 16 residues. The ends were cut back, 0 bases at V and 4 bases at J, with 18 bases in the middle. The germline V gene encodes CDR1 DFQATT and CDR2 SNEGSKA (reference sequence). The CDR3 loop is CSARDLGVDASYGYTF. Here the CDR3 DNA reads TGCAGTGCTAGAGATCTGGGGGTGGACGCAAGCTATGGCTACACCTTC.

This clonotype was seen ten or more times. The rearrangement joins TRBV5-1 to TRBJ1-2, with TRBD1 matching 8 bases. V lost 3 bases, J lost 6 bases, and 4 bases stayed unmatched. The CDR3 totals 13 residues. Germline assignment: CDR1 SGHRS and CDR2 YFSETQ. The CDR3 DNA sequence: TGCGCCAGCAGCTCAGCAGGGGGCAATGGCTACACCTTC. Translated: CASSSAGGNGYTF. The variable domain in full, with the rest retrieved from reference TRBV5-1 and TRBJ1-2, is KAGVTQTPRYLIKTRGQQVTLSCSPISGHRSVSWYQQTPGQGLQFLFEYFSETQRNKGNFPGRFSGRQFSNSRSEMNVSTLELGDSALYLCASSSAGGNGYTFGSGTRLTVV.

For this clonotype: A far bigger clonotype differs at one base, so this is likely a read error. J is TRBJ2-2 and V is TRBV6-8; 10 nucleotides line up with TRBD2. The CDR3 consists of 16 residues. Losses at the gene ends were 7 bases for V and 6 bases for J; bases not matched to a gene: 11. From germline, CDR1 is MNHGY and CDR2 SAAAGT. Written as DNA, the CDR3 is TGTGCCAGCATCCCCACCTCTAGCGGGAGACCCGGGGAGCTGTTTTTT. It is translated as CASIPTSSGRPGELFF.

V usage is TRBV4-1 and J usage is TRBJ2-2; TRBD1 matches 8 bases. Germline assignment: CDR1 MGHRA and CDR2 YSYEKL. The V and J ends lost 4 bases and 2 bases, in that order; junction bases with no gene match: 9. The CDR3 spans 17 residues. This CDR3 is CASSPIDRGPNTGELFF. As DNA, the CDR3 is TGCGCCAGCAGCCCAATCGACAGGGGTCCTAACACCGGGGAGCTGTTTTTT.

J is TRBJ2-7 and V is TRBV4-2, with D tentatively TRBD1 (5 bases). Germline CDR1 LGHNA, CDR2 YNFKEQ. CDR3 length: 12 amino acids. Trimming left V 7 bases short and J 5 bases short, with 12 bases between. The DNA for the CDR3 is TGTGCCAGCATCCCGGACATCCACGAGCAGTACTTC. Translation gives CASIPDIHEQYF.

This clonotype was counted ten times or more. The CDR3: CASSFGGRETQYF. The CDR3 DNA follows: TGTGCCAGCAGCTTTGGCGGGAGGGAGACCCAGTACTTC. The chain joins TRBV7-3 to TRBJ2-5, with 8 bases aligning to TRBD2. With 3 bases clipped from V and 5 bases from J, the junction kept 2 bases outside the gene matches. The CDR3 has 13 residues. Germline lookup yields CDR1 SGHTA and CDR2 FQGTGA.

This clonotype was seen repeatedly, ten times or more. This chain links TRBV20-1 with TRBJ1-3; D is perhaps TRBD1 (5 bases). CDR3 length equals 16 residues. The V gene's germline CDR1 is DFQATT and CDR2 SNEGSKA (reference sequence). The ends were cut back, 2 bases at V and 0 bases at J, with 14 bases in the middle. CDR3 sequence (DNA): TGCAGTGCTAGACCTCGCTATGGGGCCTCTGGAAACACCATATATTTT. Translating it yields CSARPRYGASGNTIYF.

The V call is TRBV15, the J call TRBJ1-2, with TRBD1 as a possible D gene (6 bases). CDR3 size: 20 residues. Germline assignment: CDR1 LNHNV and CDR2 YYDKDF (reference sequence). V lost 0 bases and J 0 bases, leaving 23 bases between the germline ends. CDR3 nucleotides: TGTGCCACCAGCAGAGATCCCACCACCACCACAGGGTTGTCTAACTATGGCTACACCTTC. Its translation: CATSRDPTTTTGLSNYGYTF.

The chain has TRBV28 and TRBJ1-2; unclear D gene. Trimming stripped 5 bases from V and 1 base from J, with 11 bases between. Germline CDR1 is MDHEN and CDR2 is SYDVKM. This CDR3 has 14 residues. The CDR3 sequence is CASSISTCNYGYTF. CDR3 DNA sequence: TGTGCCAGCAGTATATCGACCTGTAACTATGGCTACACCTTC.

Ten or more counts support this clonotype. The rearrangement uses TRBV27 and TRBJ2-7; D remains unclear. V was trimmed by 0 bases and J by 7 bases, leaving 10 bases between them. The CDR3 runs 13 residues. CDR1 and CDR2 (germline): MNHEY, SMNVEV (reference sequence). The CDR3 loop reads CASSLSMGEEQYF. In DNA, the CDR3 is TGTGCCAGCAGTTTATCGATGGGTGAGGAGCAGTACTTC.

The chain recombines TRBV6-2 or TRBV6-3 with TRBJ1-6; a possible D gene is TRBD1 (5 bases). The CDR3 is made up of 14 amino acids. Germline assignment: CDR1 MNHEY and CDR2 SVGEGT. V was pared by 5 bases and J by 10 bases, with 15 bases between. The CDR3 nucleotides are TGTGCCAGCAGTGTGTGGAGGGGAGAGTCACCCCTCCACTTT. Translation: CASSVWRGESPLHF.

Comments on this clonotype: A far larger clone is just one base off, so this is likely a read error. This chain joins TRBV28 and TRBJ2-1; D not resolved. V was clipped by 8 bases and J by 10 bases, with 21 bases between them. This CDR3 has 14 amino acids. Germline assignment: CDR1 MDHEN and CDR2 SYDVKM. The CDR3 region is CASASVGPTYEQFF. In DNA form, the CDR3 reads TGTGCCAGCGCCTCAGTTGGCCCAACCTACGAGCAGTTCTTC.

This clonotype was seen at least ten times. The V gene is TRBV28, the J gene TRBJ1-2, with unresolved D. Trimming took off 5 bases at V and 0 bases at J, with 7 bases between the two ends. The CDR3 is made up of 13 amino acids. Looked up from germline, CDR1 is MDHEN and CDR2 is SYDVKM. The CDR3, as DNA: TGTGCCAGCAGTGCCGGGGCTAACTATGGCTACACCTTC. Amino acid sequence: CASSAGANYGYTF.